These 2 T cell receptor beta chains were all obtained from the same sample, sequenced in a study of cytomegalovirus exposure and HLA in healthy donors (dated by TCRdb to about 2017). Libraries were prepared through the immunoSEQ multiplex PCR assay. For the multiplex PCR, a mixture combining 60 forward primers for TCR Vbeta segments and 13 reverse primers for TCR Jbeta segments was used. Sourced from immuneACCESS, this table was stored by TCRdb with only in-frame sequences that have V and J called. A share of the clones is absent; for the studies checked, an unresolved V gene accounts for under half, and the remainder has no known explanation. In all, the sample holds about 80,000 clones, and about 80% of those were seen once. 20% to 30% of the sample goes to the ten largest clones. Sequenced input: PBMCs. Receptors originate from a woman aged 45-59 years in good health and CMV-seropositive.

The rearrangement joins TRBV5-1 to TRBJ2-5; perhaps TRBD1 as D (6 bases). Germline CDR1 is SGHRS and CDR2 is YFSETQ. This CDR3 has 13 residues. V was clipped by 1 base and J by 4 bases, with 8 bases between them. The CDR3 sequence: CASSLLDRETQYF. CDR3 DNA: TGCGCCAGCAGCTTGTTGGACAGAGAGACCCAGTACTTC. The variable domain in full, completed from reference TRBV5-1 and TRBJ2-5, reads KAGVTQTPRYLIKTRGQQVTLSCSPISGHRSVSWYQQTPGQGLQFLFEYFSETQRNKGNFPGRFSGRQFSNSRSEMNVSTLELGDSALYLCASSLLDRETQYFGPGTRLLVL.

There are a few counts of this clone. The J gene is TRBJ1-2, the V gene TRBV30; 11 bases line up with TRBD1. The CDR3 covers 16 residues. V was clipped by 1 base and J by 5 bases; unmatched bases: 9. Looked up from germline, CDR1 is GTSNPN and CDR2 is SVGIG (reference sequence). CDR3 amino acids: CAWSGGGQGEFYGYTF. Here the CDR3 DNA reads TGTGCCTGGAGTGGGGGGGGACAGGGGGAATTTTATGGCTACACCTTC.